This T cell receptor beta chain was sequenced in a study of blood T cells in healthy people across ages. Overall study context: About one barcoded TCR beta cDNA was captured per two T cells.

As for this clonotype: The antigen is undetermined.

This CDR3 contains 13 residues. Germline V gives CDR1 SQVTM, CDR2 ANQGSEA. The ends were cut back, 0 bases at V and 5 bases at J, with 10 bases in the middle. Alongside a J-beta primer mix, a sample-barcoded 5' primer served in a second PCR lasting about 6 to 11 cycles. All cDNA molecules were each tagged by a template-switch adaptor with 12 random nucleotides. In TCRdb, the 5' RACE reads were re-called with MiXCR into one record per CDR3 protein. The table includes about 1,400,000 distinct CDR3 sequences, approximately 60% detected once. Study results and caveats: Researchers deemed the diversity estimates from one million T cells underestimates.

All donors came from Russia, were Caucasian and healthy, and spanned ages about 6 to 95. This sequence originates from a man younger than 35 in good health. The J gene is TRBJ1-1, the V gene TRBV29-1, with D maybe TRBD1 (5 bases). Sequenced material: blood. The chain's CDR3 is CSVEESSGTEAFF. CDR3 nucleotides: TGCAGCGTTGAAGAGAGCTCAGGGACTGAAGCTTTCTTT.